The sample holds a few counts of the clone carrying this T cell receptor beta chain. Its target is not known. V was shortened by 1 base and J by 4 bases, with 10 bases between the two germline ends. Germline values: CDR1 SEHNR, CDR2 FQNEAQ (reference sequence). The CDR3 sequence is 14 residues long. TCRdb redid the calling of the reads with MiXCR, one entry per CDR3 protein. The sample consists of 300,000 to 400,000 distinct CDR3 sequences, 25% to 35% of them appearing once. This record belongs to a study of T cell repertoires in cytomegalovirus infection. At the level of the study: CMV epitopes that were recently identified and HLA-C-restricted were used alongside well-studied HLA-B-restricted ones. Public TCR beta signature analysis indicated the presence of both CMV infection and matching HLA type.

Study-wide results and limits: CMV-specific TCR beta clonotypes restricted by HLA-C dominated the ex vivo response.

This TCR was sampled from a human donor in good health (CMV status not recorded). Some clones in this sample may be carry-over from other donors' samples. The input for sequencing was cultured PBMCs, taken from culture after CMV antigen stimulation. The chain couples TRBV7-9 to TRBJ1-1; D is possibly TRBD1 (5 bases). CDR3 nucleotide sequence: TGTGCCAGCAGCTTAGGGCGGGGCGGCACTGAAGCTTTCTTT. It translates to CASSLGRGGTEAFF. Full variable domain (missing parts from reference TRBV7-9 and TRBJ1-1): DTGVSQNPRHKITKRGQNVTFRCDPISEHNRLYWYRQTLGQGPEFLTYFQNEAQLEKSRLLSDRFSAERPKGSFSTLEIQRTEQGDSAMYLCASSLGRGGTEAFFGQGTRLTVV.